Listed below are T cell receptor beta chains from one sample, sequenced in a study of blood T cell repertoires in COVID-19. Produced via immunoSEQ multiplex PCR; TCRdb's table is partial and in-frame only. The sample has 200,000 to 250,000 clones; 70% to 90% are singletons. Sequencing used PBMCs or T cells enriched from blood (not recorded which). The receptors stem from a man under 40 who had recovered from COVID-19. The CDR3 runs from the conserved cysteine through the conserved F or W. The order of the fields is V gene, J gene, clone size, CDR3 protein. A clone size is listed for some rows: how often the clone was seen (once, few, many), or a class if it is expanded.

v_call: TRBV7-3; j_call: TRBJ2-1; clone_size: -; cdr3_aa: CASSSVAGGLNEQFF
v_call: TRBV24-1; j_call: TRBJ2-3; clone_size: -; cdr3_aa: CATARNGLAGSTDTQYF
v_call: TRBV9; j_call: TRBJ1-2; clone_size: -; cdr3_aa: CASNPGGVFYGYTF
v_call: TRBV6-2/TRBV6-3; j_call: TRBJ2-7; clone_size: -; cdr3_aa: CASSGHQGLAGVEQYF
v_call: TRBV24-1; j_call: TRBJ2-5; clone_size: -; cdr3_aa: CATSDAGTAQETQYF
v_call: TRBV30; j_call: TRBJ2-7; clone_size: -; cdr3_aa: CAWSRGTGEKDEQYF
v_call: TRBV5-1; j_call: TRBJ1-3; clone_size: -; cdr3_aa: CASSPTRQGSGNTIYF
v_call: TRBV14; j_call: TRBJ2-7; clone_size: -; cdr3_aa: CASSQGTGGYEQYF
v_call: TRBV5-1; j_call: TRBJ2-7; clone_size: -; cdr3_aa: CASSLEQVAYEQYF
v_call: TRBV12-3/TRBV12-4; j_call: TRBJ2-2; clone_size: -; cdr3_aa: CASSPREELFF
v_call: TRBV13; j_call: TRBJ2-2; clone_size: few; cdr3_aa: CASSLLSLQGAHTGELFF
v_call: TRBV9; j_call: TRBJ2-2; clone_size: -; cdr3_aa: CASSVSSGGENTGELFF
v_call: TRBV10-3; j_call: TRBJ2-5; clone_size: -; cdr3_aa: CAISESERLRETQYF
v_call: TRBV9; j_call: TRBJ2-1; clone_size: -; cdr3_aa: CASSPSAGGGPPYNEQFF
v_call: TRBV5-1; j_call: TRBJ2-7; clone_size: -; cdr3_aa: CASSLASSGGTAPSYEQYF
v_call: TRBV5-1; j_call: TRBJ2-1; clone_size: once; cdr3_aa: CASSLSTDNEQFF
v_call: TRBV12-3/TRBV12-4; j_call: TRBJ1-1; clone_size: once; cdr3_aa: CASSFPTGGAFF
v_call: TRBV5-1; j_call: TRBJ2-1; clone_size: -; cdr3_aa: CASSLWSREGNEQFF
v_call: TRBV3-1/TRBV3-2; j_call: TRBJ2-7; clone_size: -; cdr3_aa: CASSPGQGRDEQYF
v_call: TRBV27; j_call: TRBJ1-2; clone_size: -; cdr3_aa: CASSLSIRFYGYTF
v_call: TRBV18; j_call: TRBJ2-1; clone_size: -; cdr3_aa: CASSPASGGNEQFF
v_call: TRBV19; j_call: TRBJ1-2; clone_size: -; cdr3_aa: CASSLRAGHTNYGYTF
v_call: TRBV4-1; j_call: TRBJ2-2; clone_size: -; cdr3_aa: CASSGHRGRVGELFF
v_call: TRBV19; j_call: TRBJ2-7; clone_size: -; cdr3_aa: CASSTPGQTYEQYF
v_call: TRBV7-2; j_call: TRBJ2-6; clone_size: once; cdr3_aa: CASSLSAYSGANVLTF
v_call: TRBV6-6; j_call: TRBJ2-3; clone_size: -; cdr3_aa: CASSTTSVDTQYF
v_call: TRBV28; j_call: TRBJ1-1; clone_size: -; cdr3_aa: CASSPETEAFF
v_call: TRBV30; j_call: TRBJ1-6; clone_size: few; cdr3_aa: CAWNQDSGGSYNSPLHF
v_call: TRBV7-9; j_call: TRBJ2-2; clone_size: -; cdr3_aa: CASSPTTGITGELFF
v_call: TRBV5-1; j_call: TRBJ2-1; clone_size: -; cdr3_aa: CASSTQGGAYNEQFF
v_call: TRBV4-2; j_call: TRBJ2-3; clone_size: -; cdr3_aa: CASSQRSGGVNTDTQYF
v_call: TRBV6-5; j_call: TRBJ1-6; clone_size: -; cdr3_aa: CASSYGELSPLHF
v_call: TRBV27; j_call: TRBJ1-1; clone_size: -; cdr3_aa: CASSFYRGGDAFF
v_call: TRBV2; j_call: TRBJ1-3; clone_size: -; cdr3_aa: CASSDGGVGNTIYF
v_call: TRBV19; j_call: TRBJ1-2; clone_size: -; cdr3_aa: CASSIEGYSGQGASYGYTF
v_call: TRBV5-5; j_call: TRBJ2-2; clone_size: -; cdr3_aa: CASSPPVGPGELFF
v_call: TRBV5-5; j_call: TRBJ1-2; clone_size: -; cdr3_aa: CASSRTGEGYTF
v_call: TRBV6-5; j_call: TRBJ2-7; clone_size: -; cdr3_aa: CASSRDFSTSYEQYF
v_call: TRBV5-1; j_call: TRBJ1-2; clone_size: few; cdr3_aa: CASSLDGTLYGYTF
v_call: TRBV6-5; j_call: TRBJ1-4; clone_size: once; cdr3_aa: CASSSLGGGTEKLFF
v_call: TRBV15; j_call: TRBJ1-2; clone_size: -; cdr3_aa: CATTRGIDYGYTF
v_call: TRBV27; j_call: TRBJ2-7; clone_size: -; cdr3_aa: CASRAGGWEQYF
v_call: TRBV10-3; j_call: TRBJ1-1; clone_size: -; cdr3_aa: CAIKSTQGFEAFF
v_call: TRBV11-2; j_call: TRBJ2-4; clone_size: once; cdr3_aa: CASSSVGLAGGRVGNIQYF
v_call: TRBV7-9; j_call: TRBJ1-4; clone_size: -; cdr3_aa: CASSLGSGEKLFF
v_call: TRBV23-1; j_call: TRBJ2-7; clone_size: -; cdr3_aa: CASRTGLVRYF
v_call: TRBV9; j_call: TRBJ1-3; clone_size: -; cdr3_aa: CASSVAMQDTIYF
v_call: TRBV6-4; j_call: TRBJ2-5; clone_size: -; cdr3_aa: CASRTSSYNAETQYF
v_call: TRBV30; j_call: TRBJ2-2; clone_size: -; cdr3_aa: CAWTRTQLTGELFF
v_call: TRBV6-5; j_call: TRBJ2-5; clone_size: -; cdr3_aa: CASSLQAGIQETQYF